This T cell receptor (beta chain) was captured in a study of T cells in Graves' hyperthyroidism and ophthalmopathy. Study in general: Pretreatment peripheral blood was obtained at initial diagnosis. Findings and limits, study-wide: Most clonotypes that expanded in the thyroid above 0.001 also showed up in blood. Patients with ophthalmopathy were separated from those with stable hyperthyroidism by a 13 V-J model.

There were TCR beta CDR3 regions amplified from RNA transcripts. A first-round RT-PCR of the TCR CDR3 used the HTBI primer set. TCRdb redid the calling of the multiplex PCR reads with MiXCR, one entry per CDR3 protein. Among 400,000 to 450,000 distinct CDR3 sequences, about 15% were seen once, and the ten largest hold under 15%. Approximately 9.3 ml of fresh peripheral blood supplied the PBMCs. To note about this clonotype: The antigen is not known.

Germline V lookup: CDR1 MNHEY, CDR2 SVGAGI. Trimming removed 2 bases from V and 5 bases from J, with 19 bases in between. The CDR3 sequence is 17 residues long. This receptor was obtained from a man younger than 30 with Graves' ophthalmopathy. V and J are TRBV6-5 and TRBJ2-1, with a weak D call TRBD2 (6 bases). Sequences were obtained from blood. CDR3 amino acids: CASSYSPGISGDNEQFF. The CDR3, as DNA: TGTGCCAGCAGTTACAGCCCCGGGATTTCGGGGGACAATGAGCAGTTCTTC.